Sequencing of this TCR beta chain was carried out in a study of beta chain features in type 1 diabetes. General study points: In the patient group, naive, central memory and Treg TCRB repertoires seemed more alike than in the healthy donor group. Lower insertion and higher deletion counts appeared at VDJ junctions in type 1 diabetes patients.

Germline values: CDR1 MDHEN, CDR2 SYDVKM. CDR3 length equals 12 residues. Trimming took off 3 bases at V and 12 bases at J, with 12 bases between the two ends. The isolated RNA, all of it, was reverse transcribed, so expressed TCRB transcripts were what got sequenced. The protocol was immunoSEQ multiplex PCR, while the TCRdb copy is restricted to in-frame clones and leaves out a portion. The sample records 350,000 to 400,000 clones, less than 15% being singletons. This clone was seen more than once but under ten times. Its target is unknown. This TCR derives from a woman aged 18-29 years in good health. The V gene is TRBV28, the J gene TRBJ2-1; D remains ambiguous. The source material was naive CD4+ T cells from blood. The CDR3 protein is CASSLAARWQFF. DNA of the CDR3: TGTGCCAGCAGTTTGGCGGCCCGTTGGCAGTTCTTC. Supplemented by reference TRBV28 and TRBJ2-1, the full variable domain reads DVKVTQSSRYLVKRTGEKVFLECVQDMDHENMFWYRQDPGLGLRLIYFSYDVKMKEKGDIPEGYSVSREKKERFSLILESASTNQTSMYLCASSLAARWQFFGPGTRLTVL.